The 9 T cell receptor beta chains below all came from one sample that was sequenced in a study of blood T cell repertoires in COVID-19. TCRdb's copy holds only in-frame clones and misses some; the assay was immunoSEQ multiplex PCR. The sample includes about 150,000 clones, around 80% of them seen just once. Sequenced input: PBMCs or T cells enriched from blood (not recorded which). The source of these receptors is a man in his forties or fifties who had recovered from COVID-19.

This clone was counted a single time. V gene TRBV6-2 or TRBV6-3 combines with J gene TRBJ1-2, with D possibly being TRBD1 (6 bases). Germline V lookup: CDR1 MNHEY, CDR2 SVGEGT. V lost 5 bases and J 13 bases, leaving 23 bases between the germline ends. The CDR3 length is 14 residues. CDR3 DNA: TGTGCCAGCAGTCAAGGCAACAGGGTCCGGGGTTGCACCTTC. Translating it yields CASSQGNRVRGCTF.

The CDR3 protein is CASSHRDRYRYTF. The DNA of the CDR3 is TGTGCCAGCAGCCACCGGGACAGGTATCGCTACACCTTC. The chain uses TRBV11-2 and TRBJ1-2; 8 bases align to TRBD1. The CDR3 has 13 residues. Germline assignment: CDR1 SGHAT and CDR2 FQNNGV. The V segment lost 5 bases and the J segment 9 bases; nucleotides outside the gene matches: 8.

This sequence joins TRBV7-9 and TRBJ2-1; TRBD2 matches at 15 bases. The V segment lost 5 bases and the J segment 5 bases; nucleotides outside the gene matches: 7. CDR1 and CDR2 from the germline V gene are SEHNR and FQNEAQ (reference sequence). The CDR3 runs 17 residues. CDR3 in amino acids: CASSPWTSGGANNEQFF. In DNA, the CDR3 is TGTGCCAGCAGCCCATGGACTAGCGGGGGGGCAAACAATGAGCAGTTCTTC.

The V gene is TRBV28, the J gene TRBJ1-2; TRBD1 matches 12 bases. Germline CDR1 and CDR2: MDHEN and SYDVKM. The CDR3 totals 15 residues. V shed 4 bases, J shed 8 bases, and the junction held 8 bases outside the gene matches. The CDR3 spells CASSSPGTGGTGYTF. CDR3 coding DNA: TGTGCCAGCAGTTCCCCCGGGACAGGGGGCACGGGCTACACCTTC.

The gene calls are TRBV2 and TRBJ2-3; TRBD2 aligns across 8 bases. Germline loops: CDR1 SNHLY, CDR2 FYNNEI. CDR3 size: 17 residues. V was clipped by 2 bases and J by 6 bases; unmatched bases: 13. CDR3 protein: CASSEYFSGGAEDTQYF. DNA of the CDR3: TGTGCCAGCAGTGAATATTTCTCCGGGGGGGCGGAGGATACGCAGTATTTT.

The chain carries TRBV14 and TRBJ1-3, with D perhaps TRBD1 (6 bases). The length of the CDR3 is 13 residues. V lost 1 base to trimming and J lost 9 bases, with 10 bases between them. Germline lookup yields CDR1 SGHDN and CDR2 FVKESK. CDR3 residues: CASSQGQVRTIYF. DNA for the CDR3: TGTGCCAGCAGCCAAGGACAGGTTCGCACCATATATTTT.

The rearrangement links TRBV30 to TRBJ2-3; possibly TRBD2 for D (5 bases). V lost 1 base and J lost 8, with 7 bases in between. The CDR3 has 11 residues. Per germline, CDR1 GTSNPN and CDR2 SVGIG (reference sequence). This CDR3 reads CAWSGEITQYF. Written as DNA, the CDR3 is TGTGCCTGGAGTGGGGAGATTACGCAGTATTTT.

The CDR3 region is CASSENGYEQYF. The CDR3 DNA reads as TGTGCCAGCAGTGAAAACGGGTACGAGCAGTACTTC. The chain couples TRBV6-1 to TRBJ2-7, with D uncertain. V lost 2 bases and J 4 bases, leaving 6 bases between the germline ends. In germline, CDR1 is MNHNS, CDR2 SASEGT. This CDR3 comprises 12 residues.

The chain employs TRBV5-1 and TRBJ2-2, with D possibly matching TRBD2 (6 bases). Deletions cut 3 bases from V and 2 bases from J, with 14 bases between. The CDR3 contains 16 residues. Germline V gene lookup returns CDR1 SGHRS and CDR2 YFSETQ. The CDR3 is CASSYREPRNTGELFF. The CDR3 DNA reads TGCGCCAGCAGCTACCGGGAGCCCAGAAACACCGGGGAGCTGTTTTTT.